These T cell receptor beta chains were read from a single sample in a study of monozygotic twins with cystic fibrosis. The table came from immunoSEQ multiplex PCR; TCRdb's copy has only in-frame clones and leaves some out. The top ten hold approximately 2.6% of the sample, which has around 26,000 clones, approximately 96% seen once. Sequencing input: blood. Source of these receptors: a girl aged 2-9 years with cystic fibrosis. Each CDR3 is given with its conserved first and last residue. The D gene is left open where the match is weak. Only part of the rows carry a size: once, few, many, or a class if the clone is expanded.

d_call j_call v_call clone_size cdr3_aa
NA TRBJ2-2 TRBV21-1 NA CASSKSGREGAGELFF
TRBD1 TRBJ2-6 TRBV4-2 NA CASSQDRGAGANVLTF
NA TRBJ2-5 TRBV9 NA CASSVEGGGPRETQYF
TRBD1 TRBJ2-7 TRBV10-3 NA CAISLMGQPYEQYF
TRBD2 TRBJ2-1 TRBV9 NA CASSLRLAGAYNEQFF
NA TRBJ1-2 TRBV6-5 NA CASKRAIGYTF
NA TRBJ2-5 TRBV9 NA CASSVVGWGPETQYF
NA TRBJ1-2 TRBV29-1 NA CSVWGGALGYTF
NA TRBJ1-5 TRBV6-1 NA CASSRGQLAFTAQHF
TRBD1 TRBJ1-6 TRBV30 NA CAWSKGTGQPLHF
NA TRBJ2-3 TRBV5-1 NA CASSLTADTQYF
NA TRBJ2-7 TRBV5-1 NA CASSLEGRYEQYF
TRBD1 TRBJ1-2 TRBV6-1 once CASSEATGQGNYGYTF
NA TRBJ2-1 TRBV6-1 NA CASSVSHGSPSSSYNEQFF
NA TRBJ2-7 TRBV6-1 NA CASSQLGDEQYF
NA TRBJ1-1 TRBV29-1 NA CSVVGSRGYTEAFF
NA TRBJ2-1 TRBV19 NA CASSMGLAPTYEQFF
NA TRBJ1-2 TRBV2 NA CATQFNYGYTF
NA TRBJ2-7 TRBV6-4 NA CASSDSGQAYEQYF
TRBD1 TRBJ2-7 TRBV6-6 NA CASADRAGYEQYF
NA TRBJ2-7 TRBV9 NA CASSEGSGRTYEQYF
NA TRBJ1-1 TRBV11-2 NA CATSYRVVDTEAFF
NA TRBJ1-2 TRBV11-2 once CASSPDNNYGYTF
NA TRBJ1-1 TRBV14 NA CASSLKAGTEAFF
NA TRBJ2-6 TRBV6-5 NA CASSSELSGANVLTF
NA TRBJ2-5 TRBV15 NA CATAQGQGQETQYF
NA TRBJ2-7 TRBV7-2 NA CASTDYGGGYEQYF
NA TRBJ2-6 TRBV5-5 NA CASSPVSSGANVLTF
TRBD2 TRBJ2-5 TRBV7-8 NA CANSLAGRETQYF
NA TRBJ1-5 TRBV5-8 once CASSLRPKGIAGNQPQHF
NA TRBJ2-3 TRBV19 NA CASTLVLGADTQYF
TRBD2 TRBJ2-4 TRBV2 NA CASSEWIPGLAVKNIQYF
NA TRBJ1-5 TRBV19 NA CASSIEGGGWEPQHF
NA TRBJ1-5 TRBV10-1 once CAVHGGDWAFDQPQHF
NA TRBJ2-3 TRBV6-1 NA CASRTAGSDTQYF
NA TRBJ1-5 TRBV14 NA CASSQDRGRPQHF
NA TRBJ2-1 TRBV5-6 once CASSLDGETTYNEQFF
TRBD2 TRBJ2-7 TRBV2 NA CASRRPGLAGYEQYF
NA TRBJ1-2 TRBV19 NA CASTPSRTNFRTNYGYTF
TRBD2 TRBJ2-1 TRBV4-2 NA CASSPSGGSSYNEQFF
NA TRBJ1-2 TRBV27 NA CASSLSFAHDGYTF
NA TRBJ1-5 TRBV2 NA CASTNGDGNFQPQHF
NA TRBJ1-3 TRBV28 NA CASSFSLGSTIYF
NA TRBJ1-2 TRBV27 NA CASSSEGYGYTF
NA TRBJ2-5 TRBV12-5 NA CASGLWGRETQYF
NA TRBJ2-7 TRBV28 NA CASSLTAREQYF
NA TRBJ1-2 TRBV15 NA CATSRDVEVPYGYTF
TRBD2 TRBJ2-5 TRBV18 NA CASSPLGTSGRETQYF
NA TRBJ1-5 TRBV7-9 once CASSQDTGSNQPQHF
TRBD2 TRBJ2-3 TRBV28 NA CASSGVSRERGDTQYF
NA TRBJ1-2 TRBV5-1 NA CASSSGVGGGGDGYTF
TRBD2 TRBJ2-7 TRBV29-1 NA CSVGPAGASSFYEQYF